This T cell receptor (beta chain) was documented in a study of blood T cell repertoires in COVID-19. Assay used: immunoSEQ multiplex PCR; TCRdb lists only in-frame clones, some missing. This table has about 340,000 clones, around nine tenths appearing once. This clone has only a few counts. The CDR3 length is 13 residues. CDR1 and CDR2 (germline): SNHLY, FYNNEI. J gave up 5 bases and V 6 bases, and 3 bases lay outside the gene matches. The specimen sequenced was peripheral blood. The TCR was taken from a woman aged 55-75 years with COVID-19, enrolled during active disease. This chain connects TRBV2 to TRBJ1-5, with 8 bases lining up with TRBD1. This chain's CDR3 is CASRVTGDQPQHF. In DNA, the CDR3 is TGTGCCAGCAGGGTGACAGGGGATCAGCCCCAGCATTTT.